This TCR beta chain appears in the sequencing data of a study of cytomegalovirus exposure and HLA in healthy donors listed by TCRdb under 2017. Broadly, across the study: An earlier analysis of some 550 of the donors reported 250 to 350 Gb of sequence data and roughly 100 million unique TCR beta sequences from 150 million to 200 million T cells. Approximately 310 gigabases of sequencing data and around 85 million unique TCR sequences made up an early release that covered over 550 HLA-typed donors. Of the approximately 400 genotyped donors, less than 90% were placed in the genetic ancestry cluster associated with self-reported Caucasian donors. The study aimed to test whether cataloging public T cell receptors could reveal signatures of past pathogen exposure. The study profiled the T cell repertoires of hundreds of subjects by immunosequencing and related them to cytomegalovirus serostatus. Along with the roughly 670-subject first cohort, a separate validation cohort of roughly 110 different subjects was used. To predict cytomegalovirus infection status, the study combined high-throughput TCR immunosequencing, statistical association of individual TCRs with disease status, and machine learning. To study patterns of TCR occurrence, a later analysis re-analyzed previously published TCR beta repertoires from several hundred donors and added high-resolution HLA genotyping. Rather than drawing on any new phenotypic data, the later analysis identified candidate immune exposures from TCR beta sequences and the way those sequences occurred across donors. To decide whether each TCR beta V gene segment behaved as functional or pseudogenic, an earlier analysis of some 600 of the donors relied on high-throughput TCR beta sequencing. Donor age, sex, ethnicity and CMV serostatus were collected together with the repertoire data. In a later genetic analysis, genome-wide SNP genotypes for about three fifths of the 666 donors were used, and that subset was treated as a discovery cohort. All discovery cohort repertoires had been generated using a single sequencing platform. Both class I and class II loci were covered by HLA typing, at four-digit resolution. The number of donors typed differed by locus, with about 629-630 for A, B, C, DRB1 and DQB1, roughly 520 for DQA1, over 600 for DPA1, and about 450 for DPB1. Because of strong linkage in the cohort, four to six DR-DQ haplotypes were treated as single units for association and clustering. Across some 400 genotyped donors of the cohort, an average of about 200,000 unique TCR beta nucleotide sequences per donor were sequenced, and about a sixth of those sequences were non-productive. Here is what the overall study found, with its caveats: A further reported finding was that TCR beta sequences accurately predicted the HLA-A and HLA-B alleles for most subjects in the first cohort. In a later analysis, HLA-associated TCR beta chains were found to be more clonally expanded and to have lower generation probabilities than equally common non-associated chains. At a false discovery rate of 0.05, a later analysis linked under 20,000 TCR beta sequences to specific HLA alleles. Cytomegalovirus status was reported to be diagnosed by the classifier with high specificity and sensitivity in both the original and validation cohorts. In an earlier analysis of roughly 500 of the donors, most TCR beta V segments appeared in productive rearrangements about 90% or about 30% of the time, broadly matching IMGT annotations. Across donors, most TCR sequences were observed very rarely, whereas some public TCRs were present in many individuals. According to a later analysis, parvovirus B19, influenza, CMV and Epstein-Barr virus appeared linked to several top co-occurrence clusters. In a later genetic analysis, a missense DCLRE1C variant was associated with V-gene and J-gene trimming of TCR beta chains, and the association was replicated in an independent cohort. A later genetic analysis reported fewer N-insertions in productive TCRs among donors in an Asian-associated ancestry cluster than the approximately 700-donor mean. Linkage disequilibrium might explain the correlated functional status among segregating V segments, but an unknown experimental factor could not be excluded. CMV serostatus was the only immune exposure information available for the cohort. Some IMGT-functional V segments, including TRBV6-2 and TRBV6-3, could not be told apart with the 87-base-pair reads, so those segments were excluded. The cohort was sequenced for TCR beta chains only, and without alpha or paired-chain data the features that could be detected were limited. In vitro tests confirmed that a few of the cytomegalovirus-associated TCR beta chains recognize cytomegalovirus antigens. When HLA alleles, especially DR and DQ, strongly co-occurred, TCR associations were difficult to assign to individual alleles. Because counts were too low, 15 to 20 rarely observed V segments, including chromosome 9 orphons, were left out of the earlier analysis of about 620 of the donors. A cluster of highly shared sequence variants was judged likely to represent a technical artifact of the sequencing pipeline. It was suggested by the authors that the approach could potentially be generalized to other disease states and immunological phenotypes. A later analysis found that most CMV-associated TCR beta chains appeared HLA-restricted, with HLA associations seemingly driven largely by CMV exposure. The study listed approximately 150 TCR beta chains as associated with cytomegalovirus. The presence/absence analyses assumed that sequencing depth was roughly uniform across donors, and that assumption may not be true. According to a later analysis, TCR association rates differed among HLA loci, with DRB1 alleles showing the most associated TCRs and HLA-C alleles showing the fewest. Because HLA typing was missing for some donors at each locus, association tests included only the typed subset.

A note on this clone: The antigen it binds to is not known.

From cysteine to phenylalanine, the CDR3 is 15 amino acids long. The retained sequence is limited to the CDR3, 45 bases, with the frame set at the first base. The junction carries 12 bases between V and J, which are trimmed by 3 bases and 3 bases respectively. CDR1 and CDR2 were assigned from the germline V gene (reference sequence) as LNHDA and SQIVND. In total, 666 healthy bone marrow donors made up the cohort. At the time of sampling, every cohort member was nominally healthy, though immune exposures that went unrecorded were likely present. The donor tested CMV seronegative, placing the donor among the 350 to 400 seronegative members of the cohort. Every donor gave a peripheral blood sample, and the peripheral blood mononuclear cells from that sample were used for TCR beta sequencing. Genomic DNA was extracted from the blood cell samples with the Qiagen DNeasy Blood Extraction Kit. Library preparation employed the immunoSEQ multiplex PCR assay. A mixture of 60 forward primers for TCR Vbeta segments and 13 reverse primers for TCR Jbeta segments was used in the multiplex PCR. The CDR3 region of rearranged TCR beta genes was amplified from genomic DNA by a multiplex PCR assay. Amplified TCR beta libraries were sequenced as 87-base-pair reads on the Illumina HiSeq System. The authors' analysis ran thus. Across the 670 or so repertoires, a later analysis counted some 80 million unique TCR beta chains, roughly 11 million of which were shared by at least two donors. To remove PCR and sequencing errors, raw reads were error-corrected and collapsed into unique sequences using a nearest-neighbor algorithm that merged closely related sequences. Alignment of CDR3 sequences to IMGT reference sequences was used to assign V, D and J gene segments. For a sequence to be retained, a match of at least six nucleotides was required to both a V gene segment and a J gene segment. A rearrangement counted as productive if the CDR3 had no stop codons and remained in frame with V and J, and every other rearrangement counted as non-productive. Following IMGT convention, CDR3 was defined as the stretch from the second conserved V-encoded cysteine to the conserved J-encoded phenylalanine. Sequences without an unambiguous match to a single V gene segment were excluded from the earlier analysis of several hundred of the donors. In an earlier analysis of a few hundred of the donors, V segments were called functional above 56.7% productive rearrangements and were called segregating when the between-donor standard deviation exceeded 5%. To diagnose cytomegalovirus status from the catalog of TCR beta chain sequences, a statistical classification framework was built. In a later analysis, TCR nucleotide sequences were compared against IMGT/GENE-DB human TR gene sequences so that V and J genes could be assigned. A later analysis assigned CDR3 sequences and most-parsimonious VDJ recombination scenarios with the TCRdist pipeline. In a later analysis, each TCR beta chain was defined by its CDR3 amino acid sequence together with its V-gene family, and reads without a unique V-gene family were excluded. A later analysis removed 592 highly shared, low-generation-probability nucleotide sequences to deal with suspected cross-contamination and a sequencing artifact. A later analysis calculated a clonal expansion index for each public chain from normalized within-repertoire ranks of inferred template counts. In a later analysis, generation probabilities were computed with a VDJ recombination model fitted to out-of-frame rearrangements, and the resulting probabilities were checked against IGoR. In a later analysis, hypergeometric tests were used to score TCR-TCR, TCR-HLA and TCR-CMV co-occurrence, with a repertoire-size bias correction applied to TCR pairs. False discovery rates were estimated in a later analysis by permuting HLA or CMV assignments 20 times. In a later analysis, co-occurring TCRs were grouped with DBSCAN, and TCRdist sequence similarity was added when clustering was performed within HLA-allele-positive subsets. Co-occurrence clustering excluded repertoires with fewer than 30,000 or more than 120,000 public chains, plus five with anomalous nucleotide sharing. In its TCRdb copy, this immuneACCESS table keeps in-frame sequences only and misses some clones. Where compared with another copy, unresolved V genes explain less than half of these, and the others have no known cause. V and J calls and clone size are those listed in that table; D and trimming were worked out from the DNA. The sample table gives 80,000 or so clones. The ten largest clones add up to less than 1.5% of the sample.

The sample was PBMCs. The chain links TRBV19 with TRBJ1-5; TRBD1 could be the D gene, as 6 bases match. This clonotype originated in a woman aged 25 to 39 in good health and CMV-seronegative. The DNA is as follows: TGTGCCAGTAGTATTATGACAGGAACCAATCAGCCCCAGCATTTT. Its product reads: CASSIMTGTNQPQHF.